These T cell receptor beta chains were read from a single sample in a study of T cells in localized non-small cell lung cancer. Generated by immunoSEQ multiplex PCR, the TCRdb table keeps only in-frame clones and is missing some. The data contain around 9,000 clones, roughly 45% of them singletons. The material sequenced was lymph node tissue, taken before any cancer treatment. The receptor source for this set is a woman aged 35-70 years with stage I lung adenocarcinoma. The CDR3 runs from the conserved cysteine through the conserved F or W. A D gene is named only where the DNA matches it firmly. For some rows the clone size is stated as once, few or many, or as a class when expanded; others skip it.

V gene	clone size	D gene	J gene	CDR3 length	CDR3 protein	CDR3 DNA
TRBV10-2	.	TRBD1	TRBJ1-2	16	CAVHSTGVHQYDGYTF	TGCGCCGTACACTCGACAGGGGTTCACCAATACGATGGCTACACCTTC
TRBV11-3	.	.	TRBJ1-5	15	CASSKRQISNQPQHF	TGTGCCAGCAGCAAGCGACAGATTAGCAATCAGCCCCAGCATTTT
TRBV29-1	.	.	TRBJ2-2	13	CSAHLLGTGELFF	TGCAGCGCTCACCTCCTCGGCACCGGGGAGCTGTTTTTT
TRBV28	.	.	TRBJ1-1	13	CASGDGINTEAFF	TGTGCCAGCGGGGATGGGATAAACACTGAAGCTTTCTTT
TRBV30	.	.	TRBJ2-3	13	CAWSPTQPDTQYF	TGTGCCTGGAGTCCCACCCAACCCGATACGCAGTATTTT
TRBV30	.	TRBD1	TRBJ1-6	13	CAWNQGGNSPLHF	TGTGCCTGGAACCAGGGGGGAAATTCACCCCTCCACTTT
TRBV11-3	.	.	TRBJ1-1	15	CASSLGLGGNTEAFF	TGTGCCAGCAGCTTGGGCCTAGGGGGGAACACTGAAGCTTTCTTT
TRBV6-8	few	TRBD1	TRBJ1-2	15	CASSPPTGGGYGYTF	TGTGCCAGCAGTCCGCCGACAGGGGGCGGCTATGGCTACACCTTC
TRBV11-1	.	.	TRBJ1-2	17	CASSPSPFQYSNYGYTF	TGTGCCAGCAGCCCCTCTCCGTTTCAGTATTCTAACTATGGCTACACCTTC
TRBV19	.	.	TRBJ1-1	13	CASSVRRDTEAFF	TGTGCCAGTAGTGTAAGGAGGGACACTGAAGCTTTCTTT
TRBV6-8	.	.	TRBJ1-1	16	CAIRRYVEGVNTEAFF	TGTGCCATCAGGAGATATGTCGAGGGAGTCAACACTGAAGCTTTCTTT
TRBV6-8	.	.	TRBJ1-1	14	CAITPAGMNTEAFF	TGTGCCATCACTCCGGCAGGGATGAACACTGAAGCTTTCTTT
TRBV6-8	.	.	TRBJ2-1	16	CASSALAGTGQDEQFF	TGTGCCAGCAGTGCCTTAGCGGGGACAGGGCAAGATGAGCAGTTCTTC
TRBV19	.	TRBD2	TRBJ2-1	16	CASSARRSGGRYEQFF	TGTGCCAGTAGTGCCCGCCGGAGCGGGGGGAGATATGAGCAGTTCTTC
TRBV19	few	.	TRBJ2-7	12	CASSRVEHEQYF	TGTGCCAGTAGTCGCGTCGAGCACGAGCAGTACTTC
TRBV15	.	.	TRBJ1-5	17	CATSRDSDLGSNQPQHF	TGTGCCACCAGCAGAGATTCGGATTTGGGTAGCAATCAGCCCCAGCATTTT
TRBV9	medium-sized	.	TRBJ1-2	14	CASSGTPLTDGYTF	TGTGCCAGCAGTGGGACACCGCTAACTGATGGCTACACCTTC
TRBV9	few	TRBD2	TRBJ2-3	12	CASAGEGDTQYF	TGTGCCAGCGCGGGGGAGGGGGATACGCAGTATTTT
TRBV6-8	few	.	TRBJ2-2	14	CASSRGGPTGELFF	TGTGCCAGCAGTAGGGGGGGGCCCACCGGGGAGCTGTTTTTT
TRBV11-3	few	TRBD1	TRBJ2-7	15	CASSLTGQASYEQYF	TGTGCCAGCAGCTTAACGGGACAGGCGTCCTACGAGCAGTACTTC
TRBV6-7	.	.	TRBJ2-1	15	CASSYPAATYNEQFF	TGTGCCAGCAGTTACCCGGCGGCGACTTACAATGAGCAGTTCTTC
TRBV15	.	TRBD1	TRBJ2-6	20	CATSRDREGGVGPGANVLTF	TGTGCCACCAGCAGAGATCGCGAAGGGGGCGTTGGTCCTGGGGCCAACGTCCTGACTTTC
TRBV7-6	few	.	TRBJ2-1	14	CASNDGGSYNEQFF	TGTGCCAGCAACGACGGGGGCTCCTACAATGAGCAGTTCTTC
TRBV19	.	.	TRBJ1-4	15	CASRHRQVANEKLFF	TGTGCCAGTAGACACCGACAGGTTGCTAATGAAAAACTGTTTTTT
TRBV6-8	few	.	TRBJ2-6	16	CASSYYSGSGANVLTF	TGTGCCAGCAGTTACTATTCGGGCTCTGGGGCCAACGTCCTGACTTTC
TRBV15	.	.	TRBJ2-2	14	CATREGSNTGELFF	TGTGCCACCAGGGAGGGGTCGAACACCGGGGAGCTGTTTTTT
TRBV6-8	few	.	TRBJ1-2	14	CASTSSTGERGYTF	TGTGCCAGCACCTCCTCTACGGGGGAGCGTGGCTACACTTTC
TRBV19	once	.	TRBJ2-7	15	CASSPNPRRQDEQYF	TGTGCCAGTAGTCCAAACCCAAGACGACAGGACGAGCAGTACTTC
TRBV2	.	TRBD1	TRBJ1-4	15	CASSGTGTGLEKLFF	TGTGCCAGCAGTGGTACCGGGACAGGGCTTGAAAAACTGTTTTTT
TRBV30	.	.	TRBJ2-7	14	CAWRRGGGSYEQYF	TGTGCCTGGAGGCGGGGAGGGGGAAGCTACGAGCAGTACTTC
TRBV11-3	medium-sized	.	TRBJ2-1	16	CASSRSGSSSYNEQFF	TGTGCCAGCAGCCGCAGCGGGTCAAGCTCCTACAATGAGCAGTTCTTC
TRBV11-1	few	.	TRBJ1-2	15	CASSLDSGAYYGYTF	TGTGCCAGCAGCTTAGATTCCGGGGCCTACTATGGCTACACCTTC
TRBV18	.	TRBD2	TRBJ2-7	14	CASSLSGGSYEQYF	TGTGCCAGCTCTCTAAGCGGGGGCTCCTACGAGCAGTACTTC
TRBV19	.	.	TRBJ1-1	15	CASSIFGTENTEAFF	TGTGCCAGTAGTATATTTGGGACGGAGAACACTGAAGCTTTCTTT
TRBV10-3	few	.	TRBJ1-2	14	CAISEGGGGYGYTF	TGTGCCATCAGTGAGGGAGGGGGAGGCTATGGCTACACCTTC
TRBV19	once	TRBD1	TRBJ1-6	13	CASRTGLASPLHF	TGTGCCAGTAGGACAGGGCTGGCTTCACCCCTCCACTTT
TRBV27	few	TRBD1	TRBJ1-2	13	CASSRDRSYGYTF	TGTGCCAGCAGCAGGGACAGGTCTTATGGCTACACCTTC
TRBV14	.	.	TRBJ1-1	14	CASSQNLGDTEAFF	TGTGCCAGCAGCCAGAACCTCGGAGACACTGAAGCTTTCTTT
TRBV6-8	few	.	TRBJ2-7	17	CASSLYGSSQRPYEQYF	TGTGCCAGCAGTTTATACGGTAGTTCCCAGCGGCCCTACGAGCAGTACTTC
TRBV4-1	.	.	TRBJ1-1	15	CASSQDRGAYTEAFF	TGCGCCAGCAGCCAAGATAGGGGGGCGTACACTGAAGCTTTCTTT
TRBV6-7	few	.	TRBJ2-4	14	CASSELLGKYIQYF	TGTGCCAGCAGTGAACTGTTAGGGAAGTACATTCAGTACTTC
TRBV11-3	few	.	TRBJ2-3	14	CASSLDPSTDTQYF	TGTGCCAGCAGCTTAGATCCTAGCACAGATACGCAGTATTTT
TRBV11-3	.	TRBD1	TRBJ1-4	14	CASSLSTGGEKLFF	TGTGCCAGCAGCTTGAGTACAGGGGGAGAAAAACTGTTTTTT
TRBV11-3	few	TRBD1	TRBJ2-7	16	CASSLATGLASYEQYF	TGTGCCAGCAGCCTCGCGACAGGGTTGGCCTCCTACGAGCAGTACTTC